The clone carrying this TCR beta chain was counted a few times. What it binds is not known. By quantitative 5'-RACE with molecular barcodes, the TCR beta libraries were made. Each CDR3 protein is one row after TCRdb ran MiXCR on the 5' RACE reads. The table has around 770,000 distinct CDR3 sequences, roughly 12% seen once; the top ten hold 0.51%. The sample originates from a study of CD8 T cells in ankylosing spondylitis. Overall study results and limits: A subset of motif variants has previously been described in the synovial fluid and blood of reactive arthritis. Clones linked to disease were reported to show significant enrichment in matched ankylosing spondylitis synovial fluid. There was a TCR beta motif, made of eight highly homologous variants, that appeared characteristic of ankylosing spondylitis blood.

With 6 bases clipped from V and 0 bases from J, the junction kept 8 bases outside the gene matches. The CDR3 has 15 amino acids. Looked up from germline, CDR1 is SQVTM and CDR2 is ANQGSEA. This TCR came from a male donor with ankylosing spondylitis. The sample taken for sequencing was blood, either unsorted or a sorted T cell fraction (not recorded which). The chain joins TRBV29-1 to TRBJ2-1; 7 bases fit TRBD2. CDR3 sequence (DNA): TGCAGCGTCCCTAGAGCGGGGTCCTCCTACAATGAGCAGTTCTTC. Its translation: CSVPRAGSSYNEQFF.